This paragraph reports one T cell receptor beta chain. These data are taken from a study of T cell clonotyping in hematopoietic cell transplantation. Sequenced by immunoSEQ multiplex PCR; TCRdb stores in-frame clones only, minus some. The sample lists 7,000 or so clones, around 89% occurring once. Germline assignment: CDR1 SGHNT and CDR2 YYREEE (reference sequence). The CDR3 extends over 15 amino acids. Losses at the gene ends were 4 bases for V and 6 bases for J; bases not matched to a gene: 6. This clonotype was sampled from a female patient aged 50-59 years who had an allogeneic stem cell transplant from an unrelated donor, so the T cells may come from the graft donor. Some clones in this sample may be carry-over from other donors' samples. The sample was PBMCs, taken 30 days after allogeneic stem cell transplant. This chain joins TRBV5-4 and TRBJ1-4; 10 nucleotides agree with TRBD1. The chain's CDR3 is CASSPGQGGDEKLFF. The CDR3 bases are TGTGCCAGCAGCCCAGGACAGGGGGGTGATGAAAAACTGTTTTTT.